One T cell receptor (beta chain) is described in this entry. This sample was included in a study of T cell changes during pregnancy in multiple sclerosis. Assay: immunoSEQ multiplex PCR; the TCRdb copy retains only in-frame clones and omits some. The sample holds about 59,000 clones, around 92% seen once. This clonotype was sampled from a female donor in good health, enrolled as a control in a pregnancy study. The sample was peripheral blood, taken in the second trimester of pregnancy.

The CDR3 DNA reads TGTGCCAGCAGCTTAATCCCGTCAGGGCGTCATTCACCCCTCCACTTT. This translates into CASSLIPSGRHSPLHF. The rearrangement joins TRBV7-6 to TRBJ1-6; D is possibly TRBD1 (5 bases). CDR3 length equals 16 residues. V lost 2 bases and J lost 8, with 16 bases in between. CDR1 is SGHVS and CDR2 is FNYEAQ in the germline V gene. The full variable domain, completed using reference TRBV7-6 and TRBJ1-6, is GAGVSQSPRYKVTKRGQDVALRCDPISGHVSLYWYRQALGQGPEFLTYFNYEAQQDKSGLPNDRFSAERPEGSISTLTIQRTEQRDSAMYRCASSLIPSGRHSPLHFGNGTRLTVT.